The clone carrying this T cell receptor beta chain has a handful of counts. This sample was taken from a study of blood T cell repertoires in COVID-19. Sequencing used immunoSEQ multiplex PCR; TCRdb keeps in-frame clones, though not all of them. The sample records about 360,000 clones, 85% to 90% being singletons. V shed 3 bases and J 12 bases; nucleotides not matched to a gene: 17. The CDR3 sequence is 15 residues long. CDR1 is GTSNPN, CDR2 SVGIG, per germline (reference sequence). The source of this sequence is a human donor in a cohort sampled during active COVID-19. The sample comprised peripheral blood. The chain is built from TRBV30 and TRBJ1-2, with 9 bases fitting TRBD1. Here the CDR3 DNA reads TGTGCCTGGAGGGATGGGCAATGGGATACAGGGGGCCACACCTTC. Translating gives CAWRDGQWDTGGHTF.